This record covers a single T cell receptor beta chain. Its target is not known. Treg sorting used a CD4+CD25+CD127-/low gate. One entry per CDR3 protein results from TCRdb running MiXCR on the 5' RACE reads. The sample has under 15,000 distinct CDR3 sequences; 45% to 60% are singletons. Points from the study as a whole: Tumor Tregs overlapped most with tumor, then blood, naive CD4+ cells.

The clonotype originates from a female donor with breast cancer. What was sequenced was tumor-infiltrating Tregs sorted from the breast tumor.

CDR3 in DNA: TGCGCCAGCAGCCAACAACGCCTGGGGGAGGAGCAGTTCTTC. Amino acids: CASSQQRLGEEQFF. The V and J genes are TRBV4-3 and TRBJ2-1; possibly TRBD1 or TRBD2 for D (5 bases each). V lost 2 bases and J lost 10, with 15 bases in between. Germline assignment: CDR1 LGHNA and CDR2 YSLEER. This CDR3 spans 14 amino acids.